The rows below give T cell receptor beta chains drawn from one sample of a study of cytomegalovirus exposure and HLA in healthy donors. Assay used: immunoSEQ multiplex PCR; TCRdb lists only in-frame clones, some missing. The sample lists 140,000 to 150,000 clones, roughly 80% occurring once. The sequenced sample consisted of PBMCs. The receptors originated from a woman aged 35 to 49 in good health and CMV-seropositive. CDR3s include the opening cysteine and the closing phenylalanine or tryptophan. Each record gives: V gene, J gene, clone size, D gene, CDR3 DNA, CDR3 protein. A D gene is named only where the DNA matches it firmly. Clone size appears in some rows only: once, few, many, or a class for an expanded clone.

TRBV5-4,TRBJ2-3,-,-,TGTGCCAGCAGCTCGGCCGGGGACTTCCTTGATACGCAGTATTTT,CASSSAGDFLDTQYF
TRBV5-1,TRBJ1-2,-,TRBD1,TGCGCCAGCAGCTTGGTGGGGGTGACAGGGGATGGCTACACCTTC,CASSLVGVTGDGYTF
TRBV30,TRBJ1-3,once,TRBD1,TGTGCCTGGATCCCCCTCAATCCGGGGACAGGGGGAATCTCTGGAAACACCATATATTTT,CAWIPLNPGTGGISGNTIYF
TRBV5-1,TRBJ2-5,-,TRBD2,TGCGCCAGCAGCTTCCTAGCGGAACAAGAGACCCAGTACTTC,CASSFLAEQETQYF
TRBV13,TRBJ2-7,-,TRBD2,TGTGCCAGCAGCTTAATGACTAGCGGGGGGGCCAACGAGCAGTACTTC,CASSLMTSGGANEQYF
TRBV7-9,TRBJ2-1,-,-,TGTGCCAGCAGCCCCGGGACTTCCTCGGGCTCCTACAATGAGCAGTTCTTC,CASSPGTSSGSYNEQFF
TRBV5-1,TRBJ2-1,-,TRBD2,TGCGCCAGCAGCCTACGGGGGGGCGGGACATCTCACAATGAGCAGTTCTTC,CASSLRGGGTSHNEQFF
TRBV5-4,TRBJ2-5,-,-,TGTGCCAGCAGCTCGACGGGGAGGGGGGAGACCCAGTACTTC,CASSSTGRGETQYF
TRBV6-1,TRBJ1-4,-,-,TGTGCCAGCAGCCCTCGGCTGGGGCCTGAAAAACTGTTTTTT,CASSPRLGPEKLFF
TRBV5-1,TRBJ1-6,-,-,TGCGCCAGCAAGGAGGGTGGATCCTATAATTCACCCCTCCACTTT,CASKEGGSYNSPLHF
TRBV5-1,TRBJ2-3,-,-,TGCGCCAGCAGCTTGGATGCGGGGGCCGGAGATACGCAGTATTTT,CASSLDAGAGDTQYF
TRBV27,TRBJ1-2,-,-,TGTGCCAGCCGAGCAAACACAGGTCGTCGACTTAATGGCTACACCTTC,CASRANTGRRLNGYTF
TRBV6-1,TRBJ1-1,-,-,TGTGCCAGCAGTGAATTTAATGAGTACACTGAAGCTTTCTTT,CASSEFNEYTEAFF
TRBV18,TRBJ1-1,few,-,TGTGCCAGCTCACCTCGGGGGAACACTGAAGCTTTCTTT,CASSPRGNTEAFF
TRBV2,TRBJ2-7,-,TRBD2,TGTGCCAGCAGCCCGGGACTAAGCGGCGAGCAGTACTTC,CASSPGLSGEQYF
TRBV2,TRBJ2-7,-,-,TGTGCCAGCAGTGAAGCGGGGGCAGGGTATGAGCAGTACTTC,CASSEAGAGYEQYF
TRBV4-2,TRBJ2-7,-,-,TGTGCCAGCAGCCAAGGTCGGGGTTTTCCCTACGAGCAGTACTTC,CASSQGRGFPYEQYF
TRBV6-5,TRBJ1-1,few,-,TGTGCCAGCAGTTCTACCGATGGACAGAGGACTGAAGCTTTCTTT,CASSSTDGQRTEAFF
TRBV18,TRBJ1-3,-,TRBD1,TGTGCCAGCTCACCCGGACAGGGCCACACCATATATTTT,CASSPGQGHTIYF
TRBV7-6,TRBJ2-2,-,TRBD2,TGTGCCAGCAGCTTATCGGGCGGGGGGAACACCGGGGAGCTGTTTTTT,CASSLSGGGNTGELFF
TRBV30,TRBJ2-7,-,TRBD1,TGTGCCTGGAAAGTAGCAGGGGGATCTTACGAGCAGTACTTC,CAWKVAGGSYEQYF
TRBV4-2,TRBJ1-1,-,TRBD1,TGTGCCAGCAGCCACTTCGAGGGGCAGGGGGAGCGAGCTTTCTTT,CASSHFEGQGERAFF
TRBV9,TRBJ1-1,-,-,TGTGCCAGCAGCGTAGAGCGGGGAGGGAAAGCTTTCTTT,CASSVERGGKAFF
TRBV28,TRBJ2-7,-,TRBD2,TGTGCCAGCAGCAGGACTAGCGGGACCCTCCACGAGCAGTACTTC,CASSRTSGTLHEQYF
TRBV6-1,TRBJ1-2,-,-,TGTGCCAGCAGCCTGAAGGCCGGGTCAGGCTACACCTTC,CASSLKAGSGYTF
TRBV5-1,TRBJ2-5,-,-,TGCGCCAGCAGCGGGGGGGCGGGGGCAGAGACCCAGTACTTC,CASSGGAGAETQYF
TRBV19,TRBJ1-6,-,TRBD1,TGTGCCAGTAGTAAATTACCGGGACAGGGTCATTCACCCCTCCACTTT,CASSKLPGQGHSPLHF
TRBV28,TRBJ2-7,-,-,TGTGCCAGCAGTTCCTACGTCTACGAGCAGTACTTC,CASSSYVYEQYF
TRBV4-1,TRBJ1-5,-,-,TGCGCCAGCAGCCAAGGACACGGCAATCAGCCCCAGCATTTT,CASSQGHGNQPQHF
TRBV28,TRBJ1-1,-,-,TGTGCCAGCAGTCAGCCGGGGCAGGGAGTGGGAGGGGCTTTCTTT,CASSQPGQGVGGAFF
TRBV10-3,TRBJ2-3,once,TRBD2,TGTGCCATCAGTGAGCGGGGGGGCACAGATACGCAGTATTTT,CAISERGGTDTQYF
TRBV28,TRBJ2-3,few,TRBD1,TGTGCCAGCAGTTTCCCGTTGTTTGGGACAGGGGGAGATACGCAGTATTTT,CASSFPLFGTGGDTQYF
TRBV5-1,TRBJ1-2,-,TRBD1,TGCGCCAGCAGCCCGACAGGGGGAGAGGATGGCTACACCTTC,CASSPTGGEDGYTF
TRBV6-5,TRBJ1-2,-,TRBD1,TGTGCCAGCAGCCCAGGGGGGTATGGCTACACCTTC,CASSPGGYGYTF
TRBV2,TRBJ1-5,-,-,TGTGCCAGCAGGAGACAGGCTCCAAATCAGCCCCAGCATTTT,CASRRQAPNQPQHF
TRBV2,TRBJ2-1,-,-,TGTGCCAGCAGGTACGGTAGCTCCTACAATGAGCAGTTCTTC,CASRYGSSYNEQFF
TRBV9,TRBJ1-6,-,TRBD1,TGTGCCAGCAGCGTCGGGACAGATTTTTCACCCCTCCACTTT,CASSVGTDFSPLHF
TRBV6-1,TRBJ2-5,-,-,TGTGCCAGCAGTAATACCCGCTCGGGGGAAGAGACCCAGTACTTC,CASSNTRSGEETQYF
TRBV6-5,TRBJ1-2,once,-,TGTGCCAGAGAGGCCCTCTATGGCTACACCTTC,CAREALYGYTF
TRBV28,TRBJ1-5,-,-,TGTGCCAGCAGGCCACAGGACAGAAACAATCAGCCCCAGCATTTT,CASRPQDRNNQPQHF
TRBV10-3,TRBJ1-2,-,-,TGTGCCATCACCACAGGGTACGGGGATGGCTACACCTTC,CAITTGYGDGYTF
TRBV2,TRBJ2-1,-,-,TGTGCCAGCAGCCCCAAAGCACTTACAGGGCTCAATGAGCAGTTCTTC,CASSPKALTGLNEQFF
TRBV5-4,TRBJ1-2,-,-,TGTGCCAGCAGCTTGGCCAGTTCGGCGGGGGCCGGGGTCGGCTACACCTTC,CASSLASSAGAGVGYTF